These 21 T cell receptor beta chains came from one sample sequenced in a study of molecular identifiers for immune sequencing clone quantification listed by TCRdb under 2018. Library generation was performed with PCR. The data were produced on an Illumina HiSeq 4000. TCRdb redid the processing of the public reads, applying fastp at Q25 and MiXCR, and retained in-frame beta chains. Rows with a matching CDR3 protein are joined into one entry that keeps the most common DNA and genes. The sample data list 460,000 or so distinct CDR3 sequences, and 20% to 25% of these were observed just once. The ten largest clones represent approximately 0.8% of the sample. Sequenced material: naive CD8+ T cells from blood, with Jurkat cell RNA spiked in. Taken with the paper, the label for cell subset or site translates to: FACS-sorted CD8+CD4-CCR7+CD45RA+ naive T cells. The source of these receptors is a human donor in good health. Some libraries in this study had Jurkat cell RNA spiked in.

Regarding this clonotype: This may come from a read error, since a much larger clone is one base off. The chain joins TRBV7-9 to TRBJ2-7; tentative D call: TRBD2 (5 bases). V was cut by 0 bases and J by 5 bases, with 17 bases left in between. Germline V gene lookup returns CDR1 SEHNR and CDR2 FQNEAQ (reference sequence). The CDR3 loop spans 16 amino acids. The CDR3 here is CASSLAEAGATHEQYF. In DNA form, the CDR3 reads TGTGCCAGCAGCTTAGCGGAGGCAGGTGCGACCCACGAGCAGTACTTC. Combining the CDR3 with reference TRBV7-9 and TRBJ2-7 gives the whole variable domain DTGVSQNPRHKITKRGQNVTFRCDPISEHNRLYWYRQTLGQGPEFLTYFQNEAQLEKSRLLSDRFSAERPKGSFSTLEIQRTEQGDSAMYLCASSLAEAGATHEQYFGPGTRLTVT.

This clonotype turned up a few times. J is TRBJ2-7 and V is TRBV27; no reliable D call. Trimming took 5 bases from V and 0 from J, leaving 11 bases between them. There are 14 residues in the CDR3. Germline CDR1 MNHEY, CDR2 SMNVEV (reference sequence). The CDR3 is CASSKIGISYEQYF. DNA for the CDR3: TGTGCCAGCAGTAAGATTGGGATCTCCTACGAGCAGTACTTC.

CDR3 sequence: CASSQDLGTSTEAFF. As DNA, the CDR3 is TGCGCCAGCAGCCAAGATCTCGGGACAAGCACTGAAGCTTTCTTT. V is TRBV4-3 and J is TRBJ1-1, with a tentative D call TRBD1 (6 bases). Germline CDR1 is LGHNA and CDR2 is YSLEER. V was clipped by 0 bases and J by 4 bases, with 12 bases between them. CDR3 length: 15 residues.

This clonotype was seen ten or more times. V usage is TRBV24-1 and J usage is TRBJ2-2; D is unclear. Germline V gives CDR1 KGHDR, CDR2 SFDVKD. The CDR3 has 13 residues. V was cut by 4 bases and J by 2 bases, with 4 bases left in between. The CDR3 reads CATSEINTGELFF. CDR3 DNA sequence: TGTGCCACCAGTGAAATTAACACCGGGGAGCTGTTTTTT.

The V and J genes are TRBV11-2 and TRBJ2-1; 8 nucleotides line up with TRBD1. V was pared by 5 bases and J by 4 bases, with 7 bases of the junction left unmatched. The V gene's germline CDR1 is SGHAT and CDR2 FQNNGV. CDR3 length equals 15 residues. For the CDR3, the DNA is TGTGCCAGCAGCGTCGGGACAGGACAATACAATGAGCAGTTCTTC. Protein sequence: CASSVGTGQYNEQFF.

This clonotype came up a few times. This chain connects TRBV20-1 to TRBJ2-2; D is perhaps TRBD2 (6 bases). The CDR3 totals 14 residues. Germline V gives CDR1 DFQATT, CDR2 SNEGSKA (reference sequence). Trimming removed 5 bases at V and 3 bases at J, with 13 bases between. This chain's CDR3 is CSAEKGLYTGELFF. In DNA form, the CDR3 reads TGCAGTGCTGAAAAGGGACTTTACACCGGGGAGCTGTTTTTT.

This chain links TRBV4-3 with TRBJ1-1, with D possibly being TRBD1 (6 bases). The CDR3 contains 13 residues. The V end was cut by 5 bases, the J end by 5 bases, with 12 bases between. CDR1 and CDR2 (germline): LGHNA, YSLEER. This chain's CDR3 is CASSKTRGTEAFF. The CDR3 DNA is TGCGCCAGCAGCAAAACAAGGGGGACTGAAGCTTTCTTT.

The chain has TRBV5-6 and TRBJ2-7; D may be TRBD1 or TRBD2 (5 bases each). V lost 0 bases to trimming and J lost 3 bases, with 7 bases between them. Germline V CDR1 and CDR2: SGHDT, YYEEEE. The CDR3 has 13 residues. The CDR3 nucleotides are TGTGCCAGCAGCTTGGTGGGGGTCTACGAGCAGTACTTC. It is translated as CASSLVGVYEQYF.

This clonotype was detected a few times. The CDR3 DNA reads as TGTGCCAGCAGGCCGGGACCCAGCTCCTACGAGCAGTACTTC. As protein: CASRPGPSSYEQYF. The chain joins TRBV6-5 to TRBJ2-7, with D perhaps matching TRBD1 or TRBD2 (5 bases each). The length of the CDR3 is 14 residues. Germline CDR1 reads MNHEY; CDR2 reads SVGAGI. V was cut by 6 bases and J by 0 bases, with 12 bases left in between.

The chain has TRBV6-1 and TRBJ1-1, with 9 bases matching TRBD1. The CDR3 totals 15 residues. J gave up 6 bases and V 1 base, and 6 bases lay outside the gene matches. Germline values: CDR1 MNHNS, CDR2 SASEGT. The CDR3 loop is CASSEDTGGGSEAFF. CDR3 sequence (DNA): TGTGCCAGCAGTGAAGATACAGGGGGCGGCTCTGAAGCTTTCTTT.

This clonotype was seen a few times. The genes are TRBV29-1 and TRBJ2-1; 11 nucleotides agree with TRBD2. V was pared by 4 bases and J by 16 bases, with 9 bases of the junction left unmatched. Germline V gives CDR1 SQVTM, CDR2 ANQGSEA. This CDR3 has 12 residues. The CDR3 region is CSVVSGGAGCFF. The CDR3 DNA follows: TGCAGCGTTGTTAGCGGGGGGGCGGGGTGTTTCTTC.

The chain carries TRBV9 and TRBJ1-1; D remains unclear. Germline V gene sequence: CDR1 SGDLS, CDR2 YYNGEE. The ends were cut back, 6 bases at V and 9 bases at J, with 18 bases in the middle. CDR3 length: 13 residues. CDR3 DNA: TGTGCCAGCACCCAAGGCAGGATCGGCAAAGCTTTCTTT. This gives the protein CASTQGRIGKAFF.

Of note for this clonotype: A much larger clone is a single base away; this may be a read error. The chain employs TRBV7-2 and TRBJ1-6; perhaps TRBD1 as D (6 bases). This CDR3 is 18 amino acids long. The V gene's germline CDR1 is SGHTA and CDR2 FQGNSA. In DNA, the CDR3 is TGTGCCAGCAGCTTAGGCCCAGGACAGAGCTCCTATAATTCACCCCCCCACTTT. It translates to CASSLGPGQSSYNSPPHF.

On this clonotype: One junction end does not reproduce the germline sequence, and a read error may be involved. CDR3 region: CAGSPSEKLFF. The DNA for the CDR3 is TGTGCCGGCAGCCCCAGTGAAAAACTGTTTTTT. The chain couples TRBV7-8 to TRBJ1-4; D not resolved. The CDR3 extends over 11 amino acids. Per germline, CDR1 SGHVS and CDR2 FQNEAQ.

Ten or more counts support this clonotype. This rearrangement joins TRBV11-2 to TRBJ2-7; no reliable D call. The length of the CDR3 is 14 residues. Germline V lookup: CDR1 SGHAT, CDR2 FQNNGV. Trimming pared 1 base from V and 2 bases from J, leaving 9 bases between. The CDR3 DNA reads as TGTGCCAGCAGCTTAGCCCCGTCGGCCTACGAGCAGTACTTC. Its protein product is CASSLAPSAYEQYF.

Concerning this clonotype itself: Sequence at one end of the junction differs from germline and may be a read error. The chain couples TRBV12-3 or TRBV12-4 to TRBJ1-1; maybe TRBD1 (5 bases). This CDR3 has 13 residues. The CDR3 DNA sequence: TGTGCCAGCACCCTAGGGGTTACCACTGAAGCTTCCTTT. It codes for CASTLGVTTEASF.

In its sample, this clonotype was seen many times. The CDR3 nucleotides read TGTGCCAGCAGTTACCCTCCAAGACAGGACAGCATAAACACTGAAGCTTTCTTT. This codes for CASSYPPRQDSINTEAFF. V and J are TRBV6-6 and TRBJ1-1, with D maybe TRBD1 (6 bases). The CDR3 is 18 amino acids. With 2 bases removed from V and 2 bases from J, the gap between germline ends came to 21 bases. The germline V gene has CDR1 MNHNY and CDR2 SVGAGI (reference sequence).

This clonotype showed up many times. The chain combines TRBV13 with TRBJ2-2; 8 positions agree with TRBD1. Germline assignment: CDR1 PRHDT and CDR2 FYEKMQ (reference sequence). V was clipped by 6 bases and J by 6 bases; unmatched bases: 6. CDR3 length: 14 amino acids. DNA of the CDR3: TGTGCCAGCAGTATCGGACAGGGTGCCGGGGAGCTGTTTTTT. Translated: CASSIGQGAGELFF.

A word on this clonotype: A much larger clone lies a single base off, so this may be a read error. CDR3 coding DNA: TGTGCCAGCAGAGAAAGCAGGGGTCTGAACACCGGGGAGCTGTTTTTT. Protein product: CASRESRGLNTGELFF. The genes are TRBV12-3 or TRBV12-4 and TRBJ2-2; maybe TRBD1 (6 bases). This CDR3 is 16 amino acids long. Between the trimmed V and J ends, which lost 6 bases and 1 base, there was a span of 15 bases.

This clonotype was observed many times. This sequence joins TRBV6-5 and TRBJ2-3, with TRBD2 matching over 8 bases. The CDR3 is 16 amino acids. Germline-derived CDR1 and CDR2 are MNHEY and SVGAGI. After removal of 0 bases from V and 6 bases from J, the junction contained 8 bases not matched to a gene. CDR3 protein: CASSYSSGGEADTQYF. CDR3 DNA sequence: TGTGCCAGCAGTTACTCGTCGGGGGGGGAGGCGGATACGCAGTATTTT.

This clonotype has at least ten counts. The rearrangement links TRBV6-5 to TRBJ2-7; perhaps TRBD1 as D (6 bases). CDR3 length: 14 amino acids. The germline V gene encodes CDR1 MNHEY and CDR2 SVGAGI. The V and J ends lost 7 bases and 2 bases respectively, with 15 bases between them. The CDR3 spells CASNSIGTPYEQYF. The CDR3 DNA follows: TGTGCCAGCAACTCTATCGGGACACCCTACGAGCAGTACTTC.